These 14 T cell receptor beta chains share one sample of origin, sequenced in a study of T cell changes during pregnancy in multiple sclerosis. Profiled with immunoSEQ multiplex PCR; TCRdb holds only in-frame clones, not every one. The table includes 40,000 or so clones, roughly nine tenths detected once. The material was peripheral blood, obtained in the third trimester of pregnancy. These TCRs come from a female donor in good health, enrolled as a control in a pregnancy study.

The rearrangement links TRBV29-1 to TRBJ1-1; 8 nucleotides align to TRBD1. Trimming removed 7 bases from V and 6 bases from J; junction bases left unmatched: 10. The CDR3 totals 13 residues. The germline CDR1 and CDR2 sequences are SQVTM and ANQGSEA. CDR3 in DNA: TGCAGCGCTGGAGACAGGGGAGTCCCTGAAGCTTTCTTT. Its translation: CSAGDRGVPEAFF.

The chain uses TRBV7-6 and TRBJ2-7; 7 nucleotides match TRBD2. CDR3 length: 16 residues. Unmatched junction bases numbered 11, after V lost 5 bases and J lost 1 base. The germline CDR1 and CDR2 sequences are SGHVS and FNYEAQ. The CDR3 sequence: CASSPGLADVSYEQYF. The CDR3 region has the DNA TGTGCCAGCAGCCCCGGGCTAGCGGACGTTTCCTACGAGCAGTACTTC.

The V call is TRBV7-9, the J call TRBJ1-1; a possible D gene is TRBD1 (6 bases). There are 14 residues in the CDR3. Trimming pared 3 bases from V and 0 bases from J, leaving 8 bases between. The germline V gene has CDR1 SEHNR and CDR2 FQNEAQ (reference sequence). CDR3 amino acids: CASSLGDMNTEAFF. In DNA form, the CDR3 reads TGTGCCAGCAGCTTGGGGGACATGAACACTGAAGCTTTCTTT.

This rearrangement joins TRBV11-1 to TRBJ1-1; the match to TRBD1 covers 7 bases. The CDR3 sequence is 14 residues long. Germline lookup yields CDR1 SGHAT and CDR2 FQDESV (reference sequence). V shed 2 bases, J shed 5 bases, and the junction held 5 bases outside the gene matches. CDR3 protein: CASSLTGEETEAFF. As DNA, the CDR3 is TGTGCCAGCAGCTTAACAGGGGAGGAAACTGAAGCTTTCTTT.

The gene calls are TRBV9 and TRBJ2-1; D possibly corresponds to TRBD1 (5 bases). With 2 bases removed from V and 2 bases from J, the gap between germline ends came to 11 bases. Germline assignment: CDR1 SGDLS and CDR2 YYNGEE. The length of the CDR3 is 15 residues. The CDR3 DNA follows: TGTGCCAGCAGCGTTTCAGGGTCCGCCTACAATGAGCAGTTCTTC. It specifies CASSVSGSAYNEQFF.

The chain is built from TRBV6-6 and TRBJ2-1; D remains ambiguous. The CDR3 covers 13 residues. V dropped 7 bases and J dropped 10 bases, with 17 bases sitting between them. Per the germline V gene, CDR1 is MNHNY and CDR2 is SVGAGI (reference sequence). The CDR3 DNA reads TGTGCCAGCACCACCTCCGAAACTCTAGAGCAGTTCTTC. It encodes CASTTSETLEQFF.

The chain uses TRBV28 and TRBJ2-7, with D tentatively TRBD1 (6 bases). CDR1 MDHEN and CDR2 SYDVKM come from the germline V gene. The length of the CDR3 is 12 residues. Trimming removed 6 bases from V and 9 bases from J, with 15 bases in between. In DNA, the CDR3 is TGTGCCAGCAGAATTACAGGGATAGCGCAGTACTTC. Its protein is CASRITGIAQYF.

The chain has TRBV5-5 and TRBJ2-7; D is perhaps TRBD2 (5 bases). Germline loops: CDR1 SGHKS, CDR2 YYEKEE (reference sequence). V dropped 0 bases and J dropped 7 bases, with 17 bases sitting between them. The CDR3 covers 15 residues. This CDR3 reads CASSLEAGPAVEQYF. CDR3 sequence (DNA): TGTGCCAGCAGCTTGGAGGCGGGCCCCGCTGTAGAGCAGTACTTC. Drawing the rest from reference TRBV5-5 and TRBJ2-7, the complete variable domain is DAGVTQSPTHLIKTRGQQVTLRCSPISGHKSVSWYQQVLGQGPQFIFQYYEKEERGRGNFPDRFSARQFPNYSSELNVNALLLGDSALYLCASSLEAGPAVEQYFGPGTRLTVT.

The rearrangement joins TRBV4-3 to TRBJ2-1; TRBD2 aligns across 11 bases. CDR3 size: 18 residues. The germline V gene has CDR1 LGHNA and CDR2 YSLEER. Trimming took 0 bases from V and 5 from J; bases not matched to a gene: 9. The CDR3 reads CASSQDSQGLAANNEQFF. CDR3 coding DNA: TGCGCCAGCAGCCAAGATTCCCAGGGACTAGCGGCAAACAATGAGCAGTTCTTC.

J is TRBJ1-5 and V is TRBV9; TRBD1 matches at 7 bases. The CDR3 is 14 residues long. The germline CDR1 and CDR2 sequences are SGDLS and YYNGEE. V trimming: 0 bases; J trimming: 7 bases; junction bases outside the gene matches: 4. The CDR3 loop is CASSVGAGGQPQHF. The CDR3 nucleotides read TGTGCCAGCAGCGTAGGGGCAGGGGGACAGCCCCAGCATTTT.

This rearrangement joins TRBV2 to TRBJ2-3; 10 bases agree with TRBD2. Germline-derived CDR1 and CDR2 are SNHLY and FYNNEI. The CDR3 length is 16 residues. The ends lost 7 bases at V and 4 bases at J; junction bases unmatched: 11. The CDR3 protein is CASKDRAGGPADTQYF. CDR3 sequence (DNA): TGTGCCAGCAAAGATCGAGCGGGAGGGCCGGCAGATACGCAGTATTTT. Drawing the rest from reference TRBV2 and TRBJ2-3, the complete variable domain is EPEVTQTPSHQVTQMGQEVILRCVPISNHLYFYWYRQILGQKVEFLVSFYNNEISEKSEIFDDQFSVERPDGSNFTLKIRSTKLEDSAMYFCASKDRAGGPADTQYFGPGTRLTVL.

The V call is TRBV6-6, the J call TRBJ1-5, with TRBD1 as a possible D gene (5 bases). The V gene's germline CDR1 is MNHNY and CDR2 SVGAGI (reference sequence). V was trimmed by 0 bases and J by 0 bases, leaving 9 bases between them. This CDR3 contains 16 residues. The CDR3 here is CASSYSTGGSNQPQHF. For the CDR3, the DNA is TGTGCCAGCAGTTACTCAACGGGGGGTAGCAATCAGCCCCAGCATTTT.

CDR3 nucleotide sequence: TGTGCCAGCAGCGTAGGGGGGGACGGGGATACGCAGTATTTT. Translating it yields CASSVGGDGDTQYF. The genes are TRBV9 and TRBJ2-3, with D possibly TRBD2 on 6 matching bases. This CDR3 region has 14 residues. The germline V gene encodes CDR1 SGDLS and CDR2 YYNGEE. Trimming pared 0 bases from V and 6 bases from J, leaving 11 bases between. The whole variable domain, filled in from reference TRBV9 and TRBJ2-3, reads DSGVTQTPKHLITATGQRVTLRCSPRSGDLSVYWYQQSLDQGLQFLIQYYNGEERAKGNILERFSAQQFPDLHSELNLSSLELGDSALYFCASSVGGDGDTQYFGPGTRLTVL.

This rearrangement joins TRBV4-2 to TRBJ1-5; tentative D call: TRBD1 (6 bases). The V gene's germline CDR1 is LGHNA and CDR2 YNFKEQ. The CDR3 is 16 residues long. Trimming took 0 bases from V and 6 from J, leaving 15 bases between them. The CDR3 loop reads CASSQDKGEGVQPQHF. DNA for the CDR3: TGTGCCAGCAGCCAAGATAAAGGGGAGGGGGTTCAGCCCCAGCATTTT.